The entry below describes one T cell receptor beta chain. This clonotype has just a few counts. This receptor's antigen is unknown. Within one base of it there is no much larger clone, and no base qualities were kept. From cysteine to phenylalanine, the CDR3 is 15 amino acids long. The only DNA kept is the CDR3, 45 bases in frame from the first base. CDR1 and CDR2, looked up from the germline V gene, are MNHNS and SASEGT. Trimming takes 7 bases off V and 5 bases off J; junction bases not matched to a gene: 10. The data belong to a study of identical twins (dated by TCRdb to about 2016). Context from the whole study: The study deep-sequenced TCR alpha and beta repertoires from monozygotic twins, unrelated adults of various ages and cord blood to test whether fetal clonotypes persist. Replicate twin experiments were performed at different times using different library preparation protocols to rule out contamination.

All donors were healthy Caucasians. Three pairs of female monozygotic twins, all aged roughly 18 to 29 years, were included in the twin cohort. RNA for TCR libraries was isolated from peripheral blood mononuclear cells. Overall study outcomes, separate from this receptor: Invariant T cells such as MAIT and iNKT could partly confound zero-insertion analyses, although diverse VJ usage argued against such confounding for most clonotypes. Conclusions relied on cross-sectional statistical analysis, since the same donors could not be followed over many years. In monozygotic twins, recombination models systematically underestimated out-of-frame TCR alpha sharing, but the models matched the sharing seen between unrelated individuals. In beta out-of-frame sequences, excess twin sharing was weaker, because having fewer shared sequences lowered the signal-to-noise ratio. Compared with coincidental sharing between unrelated individuals, out-of-frame TCR alpha sequences shared between twins showed an excess of sequences with low generation probability. Fewer insertions were carried by abundant cord blood beta clonotypes; a weaker similar trend was observed in young adult naive repertoires, while no such trend was observed in memory repertoires.

Libraries were built with 5' RACE. Reads for this sample came from an Illumina HiSeq 2000. A universal primer binding site was introduced by template switching, and a unique molecular identifier was present in the final cDNA, enabling accurate counting of TCR cDNA molecules. Specific primers in the conserved constant-segment region were used to synthesize first-strand cDNA for TCR alpha and beta chains. To control for contamination, each cDNA library was double barcoded with a SMART-Mk sample barcode plus Illumina barcodes. TruSeq adapter sequences and Illumina sample barcodes were added in two successive PCR steps. The TCR alpha and beta cDNA libraries were sequenced on the Illumina HiSeq platform using custom primers. Per the original workflow: MiGEC was used to process raw reads and extract unique molecular identifiers, and MiXCR was used to find CDR3 positions. Recombination models were inferred per individual with the repgenHMM and IGoR tools using an EM algorithm. The analysis of shared clonotypes was done with the tcR package in R, with sharing normalized by the product of cloneset sizes. To study raw recombination free of thymic and clonal selection effects, out-of-frame nonproductive sequences were analyzed. Clones were called with MiXCR by TCRdb after fastp trimmed the public reads at Q25, and only in-frame beta chains were retained. Entries that share a CDR3 protein sequence are merged under the most common genes and DNA. The V and J calls, along with clone size, are taken from TCRdb and not from the paper's own processing. The sample contains about 900,000 distinct CDR3 sequences, about 12% of them found a single time. The leading ten clones occupy around 1.5% of the sample.

These same data were also listed under a study on yellow fever vaccine responses in identical twins. The second study, in turn, reports: The T cell response to vaccination in identical twins was reported by the authors to appear partly convergent and partly personalized. In identical twins, the study followed T cell clones that responded to the vaccine with precision.

The sequence links TRBV6-1 to TRBJ1-4, with TRBD1 identical over 7 junction bases. The TCR comes from a woman aged 18-29 years in good health. Input material: PBMCs. The DNA reads TGTGCCAGCACCACACGCGGGACAGTAAATGAAAAACTGTTTTTT. Its product reads: CASTTRGTVNEKLFF.